Listed below are T cell receptor beta chains from one sample, sequenced in a study of T cells after yellow fever vaccination. TCRdb passed the 5' RACE reads through MiXCR, listing each CDR3 protein once. The repertoire holds hundreds of thousands of distinct CDR3 sequences, with roughly an eighth as singletons. Source: PBMCs, taken on the day of the yellow fever booster vaccination. All receptors derive from a man aged 30 to 39 who received the YFV17D yellow fever vaccine. The CDR3 runs from the conserved cysteine through the conserved F or W. Fields, in order: V gene, D gene, J gene, clone size, CDR3 protein, CDR3 DNA. The D gene is left open where the match is weak. Expanded clones get a size class; other rows say once, few or many, or leave the size out.

V gene: TRBV10-3
D gene: -
J gene: TRBJ2-2
clone size: -
CDR3 protein: CATSAQANTGELFF
CDR3 DNA: TGTGCCACCAGCGCGCAAGCGAACACCGGGGAGCTGTTTTTT

V gene: TRBV18
D gene: -
J gene: TRBJ1-2
clone size: few
CDR3 protein: CASSPVVPHGYTF
CDR3 DNA: TGTGCCAGCTCACCGGTAGTCCCCCATGGCTACACCTTC

V gene: TRBV15
D gene: -
J gene: TRBJ1-4
clone size: -
CDR3 protein: CATSSRTESEKLFF
CDR3 DNA: TGTGCCACCAGCAGTAGGACAGAGTCCGAAAAACTGTTTTTT

V gene: TRBV7-2
D gene: -
J gene: TRBJ2-5
clone size: few
CDR3 protein: CASSLDRPHRDQYF
CDR3 DNA: TGTGCCAGCAGTCTGGACAGACCCCATAGGGACCAGTACTTC

V gene: TRBV6-5
D gene: TRBD1
J gene: TRBJ1-4
clone size: many
CDR3 protein: CASSVFRGTNEKLFF
CDR3 DNA: TGTGCCAGCAGCGTCTTCAGGGGGACTAATGAAAAACTGTTTTTT

V gene: TRBV7-9
D gene: -
J gene: TRBJ2-7
clone size: -
CDR3 protein: CASNGITYEQYF
CDR3 DNA: TGTGCCAGTAACGGCATAACCTACGAGCAGTACTTC

V gene: TRBV19
D gene: -
J gene: TRBJ2-3
clone size: -
CDR3 protein: CASTAGSGVDTQYF
CDR3 DNA: TGTGCCAGTACCGCGGGCTCGGGAGTAGATACGCAGTATTTT

V gene: TRBV11-1
D gene: -
J gene: TRBJ2-2
clone size: -
CDR3 protein: CASGASPTWAGNTGELFF
CDR3 DNA: TGTGCCAGCGGAGCTTCCCCCACGTGGGCCGGGAACACCGGGGAGCTGTTTTTT

V gene: TRBV7-9
D gene: -
J gene: TRBJ1-6
clone size: few
CDR3 protein: CASSLGGNGNSPLHF
CDR3 DNA: TGTGCCAGCAGCTTGGGGGGCAACGGTAATTCACCCCTCCACTTT

V gene: TRBV12-3/TRBV12-4
D gene: TRBD2
J gene: TRBJ2-2
clone size: -
CDR3 protein: CASSSFRRGLRILENTGELFF
CDR3 DNA: TGTGCCAGCAGTTCGTTCCGGAGGGGACTACGAATACTAGAAAACACCGGGGAGCTGTTTTTT

V gene: TRBV20-1
D gene: -
J gene: TRBJ2-6
clone size: -
CDR3 protein: CSARDSTGRSGANVLTF
CDR3 DNA: TGCAGTGCTAGAGACTCGACAGGCCGCTCTGGGGCCAACGTCCTGACTTTC

V gene: TRBV7-2
D gene: -
J gene: TRBJ2-5
clone size: few
CDR3 protein: CASSLAEIVKTQYF
CDR3 DNA: TGTGCCAGCAGCTTAGCGGAGATAGTAAAGACCCAGTACTTC

V gene: TRBV7-8
D gene: -
J gene: TRBJ2-3
clone size: many
CDR3 protein: CASSPIWASGGTDTQYF
CDR3 DNA: TGTGCCAGCAGCCCTATCTGGGCTAGTGGTGGGACAGATACGCAGTATTTT

V gene: TRBV5-4
D gene: -
J gene: TRBJ2-3
clone size: -
CDR3 protein: CASSRTGIGSDTQYF
CDR3 DNA: TGTGCCAGCAGTCGAACAGGGATTGGTTCAGATACGCAGTATTTT

V gene: TRBV11-1
D gene: TRBD2
J gene: TRBJ2-5
clone size: -
CDR3 protein: CASSSGLAGGPGLETQYF
CDR3 DNA: TGTGCCAGCAGCTCGGGACTAGCGGGAGGGCCAGGTTTGGAGACCCAGTACTTC

V gene: TRBV13
D gene: TRBD1
J gene: TRBJ2-7
clone size: -
CDR3 protein: CASAYGRGIEQYF
CDR3 DNA: TGTGCCAGCGCCTACGGCAGGGGGATCGAGCAGTACTTC

V gene: TRBV6-2/TRBV6-3
D gene: -
J gene: TRBJ2-7
clone size: -
CDR3 protein: CASSYHGQHYEQYF
CDR3 DNA: TGTGCCAGCAGTTACCATGGACAGCACTACGAGCAGTACTTC

V gene: TRBV4-1
D gene: -
J gene: TRBJ2-5
clone size: few
CDR3 protein: CASSQERLKTQYF
CDR3 DNA: TGCGCCAGCAGCCAAGAAAGACTTAAGACCCAGTACTTC

V gene: TRBV11-2
D gene: TRBD2
J gene: TRBJ2-1
clone size: -
CDR3 protein: CASSSNLAGGYNEQFF
CDR3 DNA: TGTGCCAGCAGCTCGAATCTAGCGGGAGGATACAATGAGCAGTTCTTC

V gene: TRBV20-1
D gene: -
J gene: TRBJ2-7
clone size: many
CDR3 protein: CSAEKTGPSYEQYF
CDR3 DNA: TGCAGTGCGGAAAAGACGGGACCCTCCTACGAGCAGTACTTC

V gene: TRBV20-1
D gene: -
J gene: TRBJ2-6
clone size: -
CDR3 protein: CSASRSDGANVLTF
CDR3 DNA: TGCAGTGCTAGTCGGTCGGATGGGGCCAACGTCCTGACTTTC

V gene: TRBV19
D gene: TRBD1
J gene: TRBJ2-3
clone size: -
CDR3 protein: CASSIAGTGAADTQYF
CDR3 DNA: TGTGCCAGTAGTATCGCCGGGACAGGGGCGGCAGATACGCAGTATTTT

V gene: TRBV7-9
D gene: -
J gene: TRBJ2-7
clone size: -
CDR3 protein: CASSSNPLLSGHEQYF
CDR3 DNA: TGTGCCAGCAGCTCTAATCCTCTGCTATCGGGCCACGAGCAGTACTTC

V gene: TRBV19
D gene: TRBD2
J gene: TRBJ2-3
clone size: many
CDR3 protein: CASSIDSSGRASDTQYF
CDR3 DNA: TGTGCCAGTAGTATCGACTCTAGCGGGAGGGCCTCGGATACGCAGTATTTT

V gene: TRBV20-1
D gene: TRBD2
J gene: TRBJ2-7
clone size: few
CDR3 protein: CSARGLAGGSYEQYF
CDR3 DNA: TGCAGTGCTAGAGGACTAGCGGGGGGCTCCTACGAGCAGTACTTC

V gene: TRBV28
D gene: TRBD2
J gene: TRBJ2-4
clone size: -
CDR3 protein: CASSLSLGGHAINIQYF
CDR3 DNA: TGTGCCAGCAGTCTATCTTTGGGAGGGCATGCGATAAACATTCAGTACTTC

V gene: TRBV11-2
D gene: TRBD2
J gene: TRBJ2-7
clone size: -
CDR3 protein: CASSFDRGVYEQYF
CDR3 DNA: TGTGCCAGCAGCTTCGATCGGGGGGTCTACGAGCAGTACTTC

V gene: TRBV5-5
D gene: -
J gene: TRBJ2-5
clone size: -
CDR3 protein: CASSLGWQKETQYF
CDR3 DNA: TGTGCCAGCAGCTTGGGATGGCAAAAAGAGACCCAGTACTTC

V gene: TRBV6-1
D gene: -
J gene: TRBJ2-7
clone size: -
CDR3 protein: CAAETEGGHEQYF
CDR3 DNA: TGTGCCGCCGAGACGGAGGGGGGACACGAGCAGTACTTC

V gene: TRBV15
D gene: -
J gene: TRBJ2-1
clone size: few
CDR3 protein: CATSSARAQLSYNEQFF
CDR3 DNA: TGTGCCACCAGCAGTGCTAGGGCCCAACTTTCCTACAATGAGCAGTTCTTC

V gene: TRBV30
D gene: -
J gene: TRBJ1-2
clone size: few
CDR3 protein: CAWSELYGYTF
CDR3 DNA: TGTGCCTGGAGTGAGCTCTATGGCTACACCTTC

V gene: TRBV30
D gene: TRBD2
J gene: TRBJ2-1
clone size: -
CDR3 protein: CAWSSSGRVGDEQFF
CDR3 DNA: TGTGCCTGGAGTTCTAGCGGGAGGGTGGGTGATGAGCAGTTCTTC

V gene: TRBV20-1
D gene: TRBD2
J gene: TRBJ2-7
clone size: -
CDR3 protein: CSAPGTSGYEQYF
CDR3 DNA: TGCAGTGCACCCGGGACTAGCGGATACGAGCAGTACTTC

V gene: TRBV20-1
D gene: -
J gene: TRBJ2-5
clone size: few
CDR3 protein: CSAPRPGAGETQYF
CDR3 DNA: TGCAGTGCTCCTCGACCTGGGGCAGGAGAGACCCAGTACTTC

V gene: TRBV29-1
D gene: TRBD1
J gene: TRBJ2-7
clone size: -
CDR3 protein: CSVETGQGVGEQYF
CDR3 DNA: TGCAGCGTTGAAACGGGACAGGGGGTTGGCGAGCAGTACTTC

V gene: TRBV6-1
D gene: -
J gene: TRBJ2-5
clone size: few
CDR3 protein: CASSPTSFQETQYF
CDR3 DNA: TGTGCCAGCAGTCCGACTAGTTTCCAAGAGACCCAGTACTTC

V gene: TRBV7-2
D gene: -
J gene: TRBJ2-4
clone size: -
CDR3 protein: CASSLGGVGTAKNIQYF
CDR3 DNA: TGTGCCAGCAGCTTAGGGGGAGTGGGGACCGCCAAAAACATTCAGTACTTC

V gene: TRBV24-1
D gene: TRBD1
J gene: TRBJ2-1
clone size: few
CDR3 protein: CATSDGTGGQFF
CDR3 DNA: TGTGCCACCAGTGATGGCACAGGGGGGCAGTTCTTC

V gene: TRBV24-1
D gene: -
J gene: TRBJ1-5
clone size: few
CDR3 protein: CATSDPTVAQPQHF
CDR3 DNA: TGTGCCACCAGTGACCCGACCGTGGCTCAGCCCCAGCATTTT

V gene: TRBV5-1
D gene: -
J gene: TRBJ2-3
clone size: few
CDR3 protein: CASSGGWADTQYF
CDR3 DNA: TGCGCCAGCAGCGGCGGGTGGGCAGATACGCAGTATTTT

V gene: TRBV7-6
D gene: TRBD1
J gene: TRBJ2-2
clone size: many
CDR3 protein: CASSSGQAANTGELFF
CDR3 DNA: TGTGCCAGCAGCTCGGGACAGGCGGCGAACACCGGGGAGCTGTTTTTT

V gene: TRBV20-1
D gene: TRBD1
J gene: TRBJ1-1
clone size: -
CDR3 protein: CSASPLQGGRTEAFF
CDR3 DNA: TGCAGTGCTAGTCCCCTCCAGGGGGGGAGAACTGAAGCTTTCTTT

V gene: TRBV6-1
D gene: -
J gene: TRBJ2-2
clone size: -
CDR3 protein: CASRGAVSFNTGELFF
CDR3 DNA: TGTGCCAGCAGGGGGGCAGTAAGTTTTAACACCGGGGAGCTGTTTTTT

V gene: TRBV7-2
D gene: TRBD1
J gene: TRBJ2-7
clone size: -
CDR3 protein: CASSPDRDEQYF
CDR3 DNA: TGTGCCAGCAGCCCAGACAGGGACGAGCAGTACTTC

V gene: TRBV20-1
D gene: -
J gene: TRBJ2-7
clone size: -
CDR3 protein: CSAPAAFYEQYF
CDR3 DNA: TGCAGTGCCCCCGCAGCCTTCTACGAGCAGTACTTC

V gene: TRBV7-9
D gene: -
J gene: TRBJ1-1
clone size: few
CDR3 protein: CASSFSGAGTEAFF
CDR3 DNA: TGTGCCAGCAGCTTCTCGGGGGCGGGCACTGAAGCTTTCTTT

V gene: TRBV25-1
D gene: -
J gene: TRBJ1-4
clone size: few
CDR3 protein: CASSGTAEKLFF
CDR3 DNA: TGTGCCAGCAGTGGGACAGCTGAAAAACTGTTTTTT

V gene: TRBV5-6
D gene: -
J gene: TRBJ2-2
clone size: -
CDR3 protein: CASQGVREPSTGELFF
CDR3 DNA: TGTGCCAGCCAGGGGGTGCGGGAGCCGAGCACCGGGGAGCTGTTTTTT

V gene: TRBV5-4
D gene: -
J gene: TRBJ2-3
clone size: few
CDR3 protein: CASSLRGRSDTQYF
CDR3 DNA: TGTGCCAGCAGCTTGCGGGGAAGGTCAGATACGCAGTATTTT

V gene: TRBV27
D gene: -
J gene: TRBJ2-1
clone size: few
CDR3 protein: CASSPVLVGSYNEQFF
CDR3 DNA: TGTGCCAGCAGCCCGGTATTGGTGGGCTCCTACAATGAGCAGTTCTTC